The 5 T cell receptor beta chains in this list originate from one sample, sequenced in a study of identical twins. A single record per CDR3 protein comes from TCRdb applying MiXCR to the 5' RACE reads. The table shows about 530,000 distinct CDR3 sequences, with roughly 15% occurring only once. These same data were also listed under a study on yellow fever vaccine responses in identical twins.

Sequencing input: CD4+ T cells sorted from blood. Source of these receptors: a woman in her late teens or twenties in good health.

This clonotype was observed a handful of times. V usage is TRBV12-3 or TRBV12-4 and J usage is TRBJ1-2; 7 nucleotides agree with TRBD1. This CDR3 comprises 16 residues. J lost 0 bases, V lost 2 bases, and 6 bases had no gene match. CDR3 in amino acids: CASSLTGGQSNYGYTF. The DNA for the CDR3 is TGTGCCAGCAGTTTAACGGGGGGACAGTCTAACTATGGCTACACCTTC.

This clonotype was recorded at least ten times. The gene calls are TRBV20-1 and TRBJ2-5; 11 positions match TRBD2. This CDR3 comprises 14 residues. Germline CDR1 DFQATT, CDR2 SNEGSKA (reference sequence). J lost 4 bases, V lost 6 bases, and 7 bases had no gene match. The CDR3 nucleotides read TGCAGTGCCTCACTAGCGGGAGTAGTAGAGACCCAGTACTTC. Protein product: CSASLAGVVETQYF.

V usage is TRBV7-2 and J usage is TRBJ1-1, with a possible D match to TRBD1 (6 bases). This CDR3 is built from 15 residues. Trimming took off 4 bases at V and 0 bases at J, with 12 bases between the two ends. Germline V lookup: CDR1 SGHTA, CDR2 FQGNSA. In DNA, the CDR3 is TGTGCCAGCAGCTATACCGGGACAATGAACACTGAAGCTTTCTTT. It codes for CASSYTGTMNTEAFF.

This clonotype came up a few times. The J gene is TRBJ2-5, the V gene TRBV5-1; 10 bases map to TRBD2. Unmatched junction bases numbered 14, after V lost 2 bases and J lost 4 bases. This CDR3 has 18 amino acids. Per germline, CDR1 SGHRS and CDR2 YFSETQ. The CDR3 DNA follows: TGCGCCAGCAGCTTAAAAATTCTAGCGGGGGCCTCCCCAGAGACCCAGTACTTC. It encodes CASSLKILAGASPETQYF. The entire variable domain, with the rest obtained from reference TRBV5-1 and TRBJ2-5, is as follows: KAGVTQTPRYLIKTRGQQVTLSCSPISGHRSVSWYQQTPGQGLQFLFEYFSETQRNKGNFPGRFSGRQFSNSRSEMNVSTLELGDSALYLCASSLKILAGASPETQYFGPGTRLLVL.

This clonotype was counted only a few times. The chain carries TRBV5-1 and TRBJ2-5, with 13 bases identical to TRBD2. There are 17 residues in the CDR3. V gave up 5 bases and J gave up 5 bases; unmatched junction bases: 12. CDR1 is SGHRS and CDR2 is YFSETQ in the germline V gene. The CDR3 is CASSSGGGLAGVETQYF. The DNA of the CDR3 is TGCGCCAGCAGTTCGGGAGGCGGACTAGCGGGAGTGGAGACCCAGTACTTC. Using reference TRBV5-1 and TRBJ2-5 for the parts outside the CDR3, the full variable domain is KAGVTQTPRYLIKTRGQQVTLSCSPISGHRSVSWYQQTPGQGLQFLFEYFSETQRNKGNFPGRFSGRQFSNSRSEMNVSTLELGDSALYLCASSSGGGLAGVETQYFGPGTRLLVL.